Below are 15 T cell receptor beta chains sequenced from a single sample in a study of post-analysis software for immune sequencing data. Study-wide results and caveats: Elevated frequency relative to controls characterized about 5 TRBV segments in patients, TRBV5-6, TRBV5-1 and TRBV20-1 among them.

Unique molecular identifiers were present in the TCR beta cDNA libraries. TCRdb recomputed calls from the PCR reads with MiXCR, one row per CDR3 protein. The table has 800,000 to 950,000 distinct CDR3 sequences, around 53% seen once; the top ten hold over 4%. No antigen has been identified for these receptors. Sequencing was carried out using blood. Receptors were obtained from a girl between 10 and 17 years old with multiple sclerosis.

J is TRBJ2-7 and V is TRBV4-2, with TRBD2 matching over 7 bases. CDR1 LGHNA and CDR2 YNFKEQ come from the germline V gene. The CDR3 has 16 residues. V shed 0 bases and J 7 bases; nucleotides not matched to a gene: 12. This chain's CDR3 is CASSQDRRERPREQYF. In DNA form, the CDR3 reads TGTGCCAGCAGCCAAGATCGGCGGGAGAGACCGCGAGAGCAGTACTTC.

The chain joins TRBV7-2 to TRBJ1-1; D gene unclear. There are 13 residues in the CDR3. Looked up from germline, CDR1 is SGHTA and CDR2 is FQGNSA. The V gene lost 0 bases and the J gene lost 6 bases, with 8 bases spanning the gap. CDR3 nucleotides: TGTGCCAGCAGCTTAGCCGACCGGGCTGAAGCTTTCTTT. It translates to CASSLADRAEAFF.

This clonotype occurred a few times. The chain uses TRBV10-3 and TRBJ2-2; possible D gene TRBD1, 5 bases. CDR1 is ENHRY, CDR2 SYGVKD, per germline. V was pared by 7 bases and J by 6 bases, with 9 bases between. The CDR3 loop spans 12 amino acids. This chain's CDR3 is CAINQGSGELFF. In DNA, the CDR3 is TGTGCCATCAATCAGGGCTCCGGGGAGCTGTTTTTT.

Only a few counts were recorded for this clonotype. This chain connects TRBV6-1 to TRBJ2-5; no clear D. This CDR3 has 13 amino acids. V was pared by 2 bases and J by 1 base, with 5 bases between. CDR1 and CDR2 (germline): MNHNS, SASEGT. The CDR3 loop is CASSEPIQETQYF. The CDR3 bases are TGTGCCAGCAGTGAACCCATCCAAGAGACCCAGTACTTC.

On this clonotype itself: Relative to the germline gene, one junction end is altered; a read error may explain this. This chain connects TRBV14 to TRBJ2-7; possibly TRBD1 or TRBD2 for D (6 bases each). In germline, CDR1 is SGHDN, CDR2 FVKESK. This CDR3 is built from 15 residues. This CDR3 reads CASGQSFGGLGEQYF. DNA for the CDR3: TGTGCCAGCGGCCAATCTTTCGGGGGCTTAGGCGAGCAGTACTTC. The whole variable domain, filled in from reference TRBV14 and TRBJ2-7, reads EAGVTQFPSHSVIEKGQTVTLRCDPISGHDNLYWYRRVMGKEIKFLLHFVKESKQDESGMPNNRFLAERTGGTYSTLKVQPAELEDSGVYFCASGQSFGGLGEQYFGPGTRLTVT.

This chain uses TRBV29-1 with TRBJ2-1; 14 nucleotides line up with TRBD2. Germline V CDR1 and CDR2: SQVTM, ANQGSEA. The ends lost 1 base at V and 3 bases at J; junction bases unmatched: 2. The CDR3 is made up of 16 amino acids. The CDR3 region is CSVEVGTSGGYNEQFF. CDR3 sequence (DNA): TGCAGCGTTGAAGTAGGGACTAGCGGGGGCTACAATGAGCAGTTCTTC.

V usage is TRBV7-3 and J usage is TRBJ1-1; TRBD1 agrees at 9 bases. Germline lookup yields CDR1 SGHTA and CDR2 FQGTGA. This CDR3 comprises 13 residues. V was pared by 0 bases and J by 12 bases, with 5 bases of the junction left unmatched. CDR3 in amino acids: CASSLTWDRETFF. The DNA for the CDR3 is TGTGCCAGCAGCTTAACGTGGGACAGGGAAACTTTCTTT.

This clonotype occurred a few times. J is TRBJ2-5 and V is TRBV7-6; D perhaps matches TRBD1 (6 bases). This CDR3 has 15 amino acids. Germline CDR1 and CDR2: SGHVS and FNYEAQ. The V gene lost 3 bases and the J gene lost 4 bases, with 15 bases spanning the gap. The CDR3 loop is CASSFQRGGIETQYF. The CDR3 nucleotides are TGTGCCAGCAGCTTCCAGAGAGGGGGTATAGAGACCCAGTACTTC.

This clonotype was observed a handful of times. This chain links TRBV28 with TRBJ2-7; 7 nucleotides align to TRBD1. Trimming at V came to 5 bases and at J to 7 bases, leaving 17 bases not matched to a gene. This CDR3 is 16 amino acids long. Germline V gene sequence: CDR1 MDHEN, CDR2 SYDVKM. CDR3 amino acids: CASSARTGGRPREQYF. The CDR3 bases are TGTGCCAGCAGTGCTCGGACAGGTGGGCGGCCGAGGGAGCAGTACTTC.

This clonotype has more than one count but fewer than ten. The CDR3 DNA reads as TGTGCCAGCAGAGCCGGACTAGCGGGAATCACAGATACGCAGTATTTT. It is translated as CASRAGLAGITDTQYF. This chain uses TRBV12-3 or TRBV12-4 with TRBJ2-3, with 12 bases identical to TRBD2. The CDR3 has 16 amino acids. V trimming: 6 bases; J trimming: 2 bases; junction bases outside the gene matches: 6.

V gene TRBV3-1 combines with J gene TRBJ2-4; 10 nucleotides agree with TRBD2. The end of the DNA is better explained by TRBJ2-7, so the J call may be wrong. Germline V gene data show CDR1 as LGHDT and CDR2 as YNNKEL (reference sequence). The CDR3 totals 15 residues. CDR3 sequence: CASTLAGARTYEQYF. Written as DNA, the CDR3 is TGTGCCAGCACCCTAGCGGGGGCGCGAACCTACGAGCAGTACTTC.

CDR3 DNA sequence: TGTGCCAGCAGCTTATCTCTCAGGGGTCCTAGCACAGATACGCAGTATTTT. Its protein is CASSLSLRGPSTDTQYF. The gene calls are TRBV7-6 and TRBJ2-3; perhaps TRBD1 as D (6 bases). Germline V gives CDR1 SGHVS, CDR2 FNYEAQ. The CDR3 covers 17 residues. The germline V and J ends were trimmed by 2 bases and 0 bases, with 15 bases remaining between them.

CDR3 region: CSARDLEGGLNEKLFF. CDR3 DNA sequence: TGCAGTGCTAGAGATCTTGAGGGCGGCCTTAATGAAAAACTGTTTTTT. The chain has TRBV20-1 and TRBJ1-4; no clear D. Germline values: CDR1 DFQATT, CDR2 SNEGSKA (reference sequence). The CDR3 is 16 residues long. V was shortened by 0 bases and J by 4 bases, with 15 bases between the two germline ends.

This clonotype appeared once. The V gene is TRBV14, the J gene TRBJ2-3; D not resolved. Trimming shortened V by 0 bases and J by 3 bases, and 7 bases separated the two germline ends. This CDR3 region has 14 residues. Germline CDR1 reads SGHDN; CDR2 reads FVKESK. CDR3 residues: CASSQELQTDTQYF. Here the CDR3 DNA reads TGTGCCAGCAGCCAAGAATTGCAAACAGATACGCAGTATTTT.

The chain has TRBV9 and TRBJ2-4, with 10 bases that match TRBD2. The end of the DNA is better explained by TRBJ2-7, so the J call may be wrong. Germline V lookup: CDR1 SGDLS, CDR2 YYNGEE. The CDR3 loop spans 14 amino acids. The CDR3 DNA reads TGTGCCAGCAGCGCGGGACTAGCGTGGCACGAGCAGTACTTC. This encodes CASSAGLAWHEQYF.